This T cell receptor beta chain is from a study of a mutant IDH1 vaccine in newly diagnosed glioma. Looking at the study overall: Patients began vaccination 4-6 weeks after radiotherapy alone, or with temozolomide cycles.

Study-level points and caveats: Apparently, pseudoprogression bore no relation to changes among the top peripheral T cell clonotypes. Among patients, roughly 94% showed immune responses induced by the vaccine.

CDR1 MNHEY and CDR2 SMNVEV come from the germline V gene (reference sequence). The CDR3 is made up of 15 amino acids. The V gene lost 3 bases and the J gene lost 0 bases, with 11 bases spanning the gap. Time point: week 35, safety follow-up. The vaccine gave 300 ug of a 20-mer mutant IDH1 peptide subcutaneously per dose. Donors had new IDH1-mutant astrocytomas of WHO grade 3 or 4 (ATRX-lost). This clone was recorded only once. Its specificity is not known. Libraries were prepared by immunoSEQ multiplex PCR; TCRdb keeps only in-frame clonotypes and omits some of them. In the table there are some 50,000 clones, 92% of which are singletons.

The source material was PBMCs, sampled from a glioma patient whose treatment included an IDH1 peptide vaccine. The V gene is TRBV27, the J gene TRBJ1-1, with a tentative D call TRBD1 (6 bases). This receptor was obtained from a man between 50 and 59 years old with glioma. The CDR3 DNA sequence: TGTGCCAGCAGTTTCTGGGGGGGCTTGAACACTGAAGCTTTCTTT. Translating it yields CASSFWGGLNTEAFF.